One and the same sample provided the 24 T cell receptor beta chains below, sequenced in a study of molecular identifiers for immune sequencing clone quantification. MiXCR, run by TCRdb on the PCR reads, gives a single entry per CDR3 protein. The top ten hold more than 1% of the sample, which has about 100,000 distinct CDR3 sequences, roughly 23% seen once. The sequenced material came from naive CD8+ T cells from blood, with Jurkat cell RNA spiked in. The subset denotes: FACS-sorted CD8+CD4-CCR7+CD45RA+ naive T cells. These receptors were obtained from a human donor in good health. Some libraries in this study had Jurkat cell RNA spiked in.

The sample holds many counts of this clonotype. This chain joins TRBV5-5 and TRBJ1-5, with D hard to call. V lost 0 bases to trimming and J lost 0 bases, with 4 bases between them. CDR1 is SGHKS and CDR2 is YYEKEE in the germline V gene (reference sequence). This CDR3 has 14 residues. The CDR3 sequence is CASSLEYSNQPQHF. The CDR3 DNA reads TGTGCCAGCAGCTTGGAGTATAGCAATCAGCCCCAGCATTTT. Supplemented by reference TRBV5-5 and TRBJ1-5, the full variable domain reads DAGVTQSPTHLIKTRGQQVTLRCSPISGHKSVSWYQQVLGQGPQFIFQYYEKEERGRGNFPDRFSARQFPNYSSELNVNALLLGDSALYLCASSLEYSNQPQHFGDGTRLSIL.

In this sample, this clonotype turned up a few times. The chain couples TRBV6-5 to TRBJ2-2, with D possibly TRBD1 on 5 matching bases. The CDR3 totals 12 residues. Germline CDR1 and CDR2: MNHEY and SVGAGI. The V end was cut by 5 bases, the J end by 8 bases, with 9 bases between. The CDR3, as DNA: TGTGCCAGCAGTATTAAGGGGGGGGAGCTGTTTTTT. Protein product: CASSIKGGELFF.

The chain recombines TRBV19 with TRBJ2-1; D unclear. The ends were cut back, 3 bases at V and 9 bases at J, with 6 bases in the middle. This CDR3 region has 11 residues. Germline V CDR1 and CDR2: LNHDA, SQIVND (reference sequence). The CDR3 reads CASSIGFEQFF. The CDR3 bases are TGTGCCAGTAGTATTGGGTTTGAGCAGTTCTTC.

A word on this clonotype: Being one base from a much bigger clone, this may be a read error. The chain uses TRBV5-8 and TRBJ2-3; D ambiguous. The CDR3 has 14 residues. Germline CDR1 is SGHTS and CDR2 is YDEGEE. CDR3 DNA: TGTGCCAGCAGCCAAGCCCGACTCCGAGATATGCAGTATTTT. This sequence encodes CASSQARLRDMQYF.

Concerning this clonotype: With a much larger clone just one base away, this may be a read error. Here the CDR3 reads CASSQDTSGPYEQHF. CDR3 sequence (DNA): TGCGCCAGCAGCCAAGATACTAGCGGACCCTACGAGCAGCACTTC. The chain combines TRBV4-3 with TRBJ2-7, with 8 bases identical to TRBD2. There are 15 residues in the CDR3. Germline-derived CDR1 and CDR2 are LGHNA and YSLEER.

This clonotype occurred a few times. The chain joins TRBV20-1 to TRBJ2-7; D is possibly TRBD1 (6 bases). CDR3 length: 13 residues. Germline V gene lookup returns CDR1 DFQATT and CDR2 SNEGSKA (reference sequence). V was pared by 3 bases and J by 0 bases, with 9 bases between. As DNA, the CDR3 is TGCAGTGCTAGGGACAGCGACTCCTACGAGCAGTACTTC. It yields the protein CSARDSDSYEQYF.

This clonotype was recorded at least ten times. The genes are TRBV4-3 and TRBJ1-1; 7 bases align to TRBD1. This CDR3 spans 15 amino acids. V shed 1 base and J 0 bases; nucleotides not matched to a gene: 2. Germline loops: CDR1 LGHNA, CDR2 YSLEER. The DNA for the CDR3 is TGCGCCAGCAGCCAAGCGACAGGGATGAACACTGAAGCTTTCTTT. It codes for CASSQATGMNTEAFF.

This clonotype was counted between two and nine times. The CDR3 bases are TGTGCCAGCAGCCCTACAGGGGCTGAGCAGTTCTTC. It yields the protein CASSPTGAEQFF. The chain joins TRBV3-1 to TRBJ2-1; 7 nucleotides match TRBD1. The trim removed 4 bases at V and 9 bases at J, leaving 3 bases unmatched. Germline CDR1 is LGHDT and CDR2 is YNNKEL (reference sequence). This CDR3 spans 12 amino acids.

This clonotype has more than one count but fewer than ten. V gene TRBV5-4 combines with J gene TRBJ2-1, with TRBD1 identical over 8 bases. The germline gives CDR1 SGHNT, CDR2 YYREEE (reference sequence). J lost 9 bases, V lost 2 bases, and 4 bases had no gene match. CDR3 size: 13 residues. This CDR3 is CASSFGQGFEQFF. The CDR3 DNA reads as TGTGCCAGCAGCTTCGGACAGGGCTTTGAGCAGTTCTTC. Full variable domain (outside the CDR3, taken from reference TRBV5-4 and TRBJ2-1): ETGVTQSPTHLIKTRGQQVTLRCSSQSGHNTVSWYQQALGQGPQFIFQYYREEENGRGNFPPRFSGLQFPNYSSELNVNALELDDSALYLCASSFGQGFEQFFGPGTRLTVL.

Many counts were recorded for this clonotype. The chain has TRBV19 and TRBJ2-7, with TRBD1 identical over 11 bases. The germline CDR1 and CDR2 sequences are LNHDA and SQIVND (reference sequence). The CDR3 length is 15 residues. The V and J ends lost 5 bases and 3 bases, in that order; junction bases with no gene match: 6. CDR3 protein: CASSAGQGAGYEQYF. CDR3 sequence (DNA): TGTGCCAGTAGTGCCGGACAGGGGGCAGGCTACGAGCAGTACTTC.

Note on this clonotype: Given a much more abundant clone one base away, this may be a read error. The CDR3 loop is CSYRATGGLFF. CDR3 nucleotides: TGCAGCTACAGGGCCACCGGGGGGCTGTTTTTT. The chain couples TRBV29-1 to TRBJ2-2; TRBD1 or TRBD2 may be the D gene (6 bases each). Germline V gene data show CDR1 as SQVTM and CDR2 as ANQGSEA. This CDR3 contains 11 residues.

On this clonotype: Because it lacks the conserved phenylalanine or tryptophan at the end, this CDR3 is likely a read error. DNA for the CDR3: TGTGCCAGCAGCTTAACTGTTGGGGATACGCAGTATTCT. As protein: CASSLTVGDTQYS. The chain couples TRBV13 to TRBJ2-3; unclear D gene. The CDR3 covers 13 residues. V shed 2 bases and J shed 6 bases, with 9 bases lying between them. Per germline, CDR1 PRHDT and CDR2 FYEKMQ (reference sequence).

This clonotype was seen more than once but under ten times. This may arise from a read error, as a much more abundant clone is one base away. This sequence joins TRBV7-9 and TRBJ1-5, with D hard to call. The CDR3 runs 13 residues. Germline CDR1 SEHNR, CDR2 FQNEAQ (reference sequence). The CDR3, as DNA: TGTGTCAGCAGCCAACTCCCCAGTCAGCCCCAGCATTTT. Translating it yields CVSSQLPSQPQHF.

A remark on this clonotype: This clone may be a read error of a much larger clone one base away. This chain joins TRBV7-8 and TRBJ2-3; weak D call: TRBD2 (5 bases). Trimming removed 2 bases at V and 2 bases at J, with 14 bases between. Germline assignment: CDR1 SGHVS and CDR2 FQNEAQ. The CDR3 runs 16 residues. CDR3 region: CASSLRHGMATDTQYF. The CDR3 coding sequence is TGTGCCAGCAGCTTAAGACACGGGATGGCCACAGATACGCAGTATTTT. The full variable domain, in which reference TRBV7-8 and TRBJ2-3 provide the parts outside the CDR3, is GAGVSQSPRYKVAKRGQDVALRCDPISGHVSLFWYQQALGQGPEFLTYFQNEAQLDKSGLPSDRFFAERPEGSVSTLKIQRTQQEDSAVYLCASSLRHGMATDTQYFGPGTRLTVL.

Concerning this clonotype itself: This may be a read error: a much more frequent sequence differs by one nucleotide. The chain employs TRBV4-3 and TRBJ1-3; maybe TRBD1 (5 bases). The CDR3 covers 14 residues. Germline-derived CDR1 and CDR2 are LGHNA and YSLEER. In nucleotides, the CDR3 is TGCGCCAGCAGCAGGGGCCATATTGGAAACACCATACATTTT. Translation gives CASSRGHIGNTIHF.

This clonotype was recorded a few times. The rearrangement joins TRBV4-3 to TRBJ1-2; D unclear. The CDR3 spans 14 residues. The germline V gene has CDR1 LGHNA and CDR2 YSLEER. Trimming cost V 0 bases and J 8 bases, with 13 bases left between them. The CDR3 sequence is CASSQDRIAEGYTF. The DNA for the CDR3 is TGCGCCAGCAGCCAAGACCGCATTGCGGAAGGCTACACCTTC.

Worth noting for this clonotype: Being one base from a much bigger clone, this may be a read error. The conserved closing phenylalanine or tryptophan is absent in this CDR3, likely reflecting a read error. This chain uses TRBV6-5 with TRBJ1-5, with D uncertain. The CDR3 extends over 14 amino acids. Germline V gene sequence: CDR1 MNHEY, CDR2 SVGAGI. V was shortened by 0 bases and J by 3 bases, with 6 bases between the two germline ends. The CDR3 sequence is CASSYSNYNQPQHL. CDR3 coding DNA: TGTGCCAGCAGTTACTCCAATTACAATCAGCCCCAGCATCTT.

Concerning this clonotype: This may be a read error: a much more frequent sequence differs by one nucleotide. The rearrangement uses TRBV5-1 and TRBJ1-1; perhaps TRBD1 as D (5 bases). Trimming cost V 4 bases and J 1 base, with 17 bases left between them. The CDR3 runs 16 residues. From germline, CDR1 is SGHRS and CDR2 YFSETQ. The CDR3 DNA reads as TGCGCCAGCAGCACAGGCCGGGCTCAGGGGAACACTGAAGCTTTCTTT. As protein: CASSTGRAQGNTEAFF.

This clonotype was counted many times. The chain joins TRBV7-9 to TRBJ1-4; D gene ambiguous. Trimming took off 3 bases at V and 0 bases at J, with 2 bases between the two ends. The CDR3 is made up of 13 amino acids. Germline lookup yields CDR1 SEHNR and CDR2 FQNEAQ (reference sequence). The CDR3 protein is CASSFATNEKLFF. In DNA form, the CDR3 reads TGTGCCAGCAGCTTTGCAACTAATGAAAAACTGTTTTTT.

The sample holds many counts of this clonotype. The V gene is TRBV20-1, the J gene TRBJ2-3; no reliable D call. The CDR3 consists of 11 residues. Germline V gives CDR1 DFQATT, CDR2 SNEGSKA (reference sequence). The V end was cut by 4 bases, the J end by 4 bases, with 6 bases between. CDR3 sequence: CSAMEPDTQYF. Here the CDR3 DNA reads TGCAGTGCTATGGAACCAGATACGCAGTATTTT.

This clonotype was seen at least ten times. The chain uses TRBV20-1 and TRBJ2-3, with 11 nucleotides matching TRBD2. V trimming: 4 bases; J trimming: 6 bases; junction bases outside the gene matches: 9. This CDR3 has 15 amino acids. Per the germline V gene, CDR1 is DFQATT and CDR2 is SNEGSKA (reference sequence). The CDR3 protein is CSATALSGGADTQYF. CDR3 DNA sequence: TGCAGTGCTACTGCCCTTAGCGGGGGGGCCGATACGCAGTATTTT.

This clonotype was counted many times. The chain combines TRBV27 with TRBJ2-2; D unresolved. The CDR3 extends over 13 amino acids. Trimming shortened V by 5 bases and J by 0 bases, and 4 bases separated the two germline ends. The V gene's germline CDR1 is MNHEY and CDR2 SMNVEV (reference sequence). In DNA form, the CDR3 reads TGTGCCAGCAGTCCCGCGAACACCGGGGAGCTGTTTTTT. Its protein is CASSPANTGELFF.

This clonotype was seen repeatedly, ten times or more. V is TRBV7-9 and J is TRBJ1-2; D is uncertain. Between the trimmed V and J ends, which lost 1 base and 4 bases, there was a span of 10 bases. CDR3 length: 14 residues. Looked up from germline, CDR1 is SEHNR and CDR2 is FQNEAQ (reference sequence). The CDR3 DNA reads TGTGCCAGCAGCTTAGACACACCAATCTATGGCTACACCTTC. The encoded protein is CASSLDTPIYGYTF.

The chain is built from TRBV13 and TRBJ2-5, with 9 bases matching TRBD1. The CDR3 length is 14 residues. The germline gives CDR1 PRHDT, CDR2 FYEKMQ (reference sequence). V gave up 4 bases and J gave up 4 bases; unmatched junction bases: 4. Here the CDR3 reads CASSSNRGLETQYF. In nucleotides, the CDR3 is TGTGCCAGCAGCTCTAACAGGGGGCTAGAGACCCAGTACTTC.